Sequencing of this T cell receptor (beta chain) was carried out in a study of shared clonotypes between healthy human individuals. The naive CD8 fraction comprised CD45RO-negative cells positively selected for CCR7 and excluded terminally differentiated effector memory CD45RA+ cells. A single count supports this clone. TCRdb keeps only in-frame clones here, not all; method: immunoSEQ multiplex PCR. The sample carries roughly 850,000 clones, approximately 96% recorded once. This CDR3 contains 17 residues. J lost 0 bases, V lost 4 bases, and 11 bases had no gene match. Germline V CDR1 and CDR2: MNHEY, SMNVEV (reference sequence).

Sample: naive CD8+ T cells sorted from blood. This chain connects TRBV27 to TRBJ2-7, with 8 bases fitting TRBD1. The clonotype was recovered from a young man in good health. The CDR3 loop is CASSSLDRDRSSYEQYF. The CDR3 region has the DNA TGTGCCAGCAGTTCGCTCGACCGGGACAGGAGCTCCTACGAGCAGTACTTC.